This note documents a single T cell receptor (beta chain) sequence. TCRdb's table, derived via immunoSEQ multiplex PCR, lists solely in-frame clones and lacks some. The sample yields more than 200,000 clones, roughly 84% seen once. The CDR3 totals 13 residues. V was trimmed by 10 bases and J by 3 bases, leaving 13 bases between them. Germline assignment: CDR1 KGHSH and CDR2 LQKENI. These data belong to a study of blood T cell repertoires in COVID-19. The chain employs TRBV18 and TRBJ1-5, with no clear D. The source of this sequence is a woman aged 40 to 50 with active or convalescent COVID-19. Material: peripheral blood. CDR3 bases: TGTGCCACCGGGGAAAAGGCCAATCAGCCCCAGCATTTT. Translating it yields CATGEKANQPQHF. Drawing the rest from reference TRBV18 and TRBJ1-5, the complete variable domain is NAGVMQNPRHLVRRRGQEARLRCSPMKGHSHVYWYRQLPEEGLKFMVYLQKENIIDESGMPKERFSAEFPKEGPSILRIQQVVRGDSAAYFCATGEKANQPQHFGDGTRLSIL.